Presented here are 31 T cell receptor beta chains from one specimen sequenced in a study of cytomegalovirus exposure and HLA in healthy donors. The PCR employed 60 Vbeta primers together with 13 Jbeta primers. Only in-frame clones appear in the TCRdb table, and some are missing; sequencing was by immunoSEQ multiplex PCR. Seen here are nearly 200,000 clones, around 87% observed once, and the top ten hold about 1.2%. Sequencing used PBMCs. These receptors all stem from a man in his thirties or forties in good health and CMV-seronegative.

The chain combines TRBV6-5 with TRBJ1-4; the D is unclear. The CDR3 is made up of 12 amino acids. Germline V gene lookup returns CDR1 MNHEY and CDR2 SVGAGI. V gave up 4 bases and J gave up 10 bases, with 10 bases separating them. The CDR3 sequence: CASSSDLGKLFF. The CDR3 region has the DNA TGTGCCAGCAGTTCCGACTTGGGAAAACTGTTTTTT.

Written as DNA, the CDR3 is TGTGCCAGTCGCTCGGGCGGGGGGCGGCCCCACCCTTATCAGCCCCAGCATTTT. Translated, it gives CASRSGGGRPHPYQPQHF. The chain is built from TRBV28 and TRBJ1-5; TRBD1 might be the D (6 bases). V dropped 9 bases and J dropped 5 bases, with 29 bases sitting between them. Germline V CDR1 and CDR2: MDHEN, SYDVKM. The CDR3 loop spans 18 amino acids.

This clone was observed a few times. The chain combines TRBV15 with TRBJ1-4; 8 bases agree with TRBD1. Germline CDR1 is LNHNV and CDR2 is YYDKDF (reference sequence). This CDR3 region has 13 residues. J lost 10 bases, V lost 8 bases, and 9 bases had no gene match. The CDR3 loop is CATEILTGGKLFF. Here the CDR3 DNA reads TGTGCCACCGAAATCCTTACAGGGGGAAAACTGTTTTTT.

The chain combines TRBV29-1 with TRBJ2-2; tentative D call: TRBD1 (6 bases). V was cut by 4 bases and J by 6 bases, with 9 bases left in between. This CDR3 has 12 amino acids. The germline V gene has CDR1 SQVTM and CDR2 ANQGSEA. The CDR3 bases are TGCAGCGTTGTAAAGGGGGCCGGGGAGCTGTTTTTT. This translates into CSVVKGAGELFF.

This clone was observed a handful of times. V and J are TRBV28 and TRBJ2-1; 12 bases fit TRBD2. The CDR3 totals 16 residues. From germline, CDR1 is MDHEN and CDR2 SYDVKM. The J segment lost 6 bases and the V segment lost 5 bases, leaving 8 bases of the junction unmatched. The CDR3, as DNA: TGTGCCAGCAGTCCCCAGCTAGCGGGAGGGGTCAATGAGCAGTTCTTC. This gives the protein CASSPQLAGGVNEQFF.

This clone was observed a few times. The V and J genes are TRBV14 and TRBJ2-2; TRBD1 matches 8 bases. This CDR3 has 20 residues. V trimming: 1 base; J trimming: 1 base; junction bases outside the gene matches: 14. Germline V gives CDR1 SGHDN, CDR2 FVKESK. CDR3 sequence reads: CASSQAPRRTGPRNTGELFF. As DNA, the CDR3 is TGTGCCAGCAGCCAAGCCCCGAGACGGACAGGGCCTAGGAACACCGGGGAGCTGTTTTTT.

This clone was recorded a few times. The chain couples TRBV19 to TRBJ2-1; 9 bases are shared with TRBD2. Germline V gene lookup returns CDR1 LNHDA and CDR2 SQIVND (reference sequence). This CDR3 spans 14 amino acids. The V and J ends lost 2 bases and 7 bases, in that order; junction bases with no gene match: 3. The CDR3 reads CASSISSGNNEQFF. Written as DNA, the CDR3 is TGTGCCAGTAGTATATCTAGCGGGAATAATGAGCAGTTCTTC.

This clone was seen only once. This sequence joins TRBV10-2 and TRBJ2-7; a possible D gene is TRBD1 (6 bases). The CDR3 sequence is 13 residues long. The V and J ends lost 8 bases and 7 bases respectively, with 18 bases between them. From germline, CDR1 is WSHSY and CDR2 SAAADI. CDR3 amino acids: CASLVGTQGEQYF. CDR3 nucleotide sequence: TGCGCCAGCCTAGTCGGCACCCAGGGGGAGCAGTACTTC.

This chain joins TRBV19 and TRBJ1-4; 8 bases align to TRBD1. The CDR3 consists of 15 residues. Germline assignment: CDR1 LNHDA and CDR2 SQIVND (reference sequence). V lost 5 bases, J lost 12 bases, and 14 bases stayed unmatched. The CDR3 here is CASSLLGQGRRELFF. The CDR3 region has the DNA TGTGCCAGTAGTCTTCTTGGACAGGGCCGAAGGGAACTGTTTTTT.

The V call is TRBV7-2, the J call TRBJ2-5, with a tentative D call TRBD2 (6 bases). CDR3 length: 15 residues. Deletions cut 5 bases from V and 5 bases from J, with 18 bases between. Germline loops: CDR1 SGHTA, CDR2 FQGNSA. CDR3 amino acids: CASSRARPLAETQYF. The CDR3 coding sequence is TGTGCCAGCAGCCGTGCCCGCCCCCTAGCGGAGACCCAGTACTTC. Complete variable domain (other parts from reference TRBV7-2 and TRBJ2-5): GAGVSQSPSNKVTEKGKDVELRCDPISGHTALYWYRQSLGQGLEFLIYFQGNSAPDKSGLPSDRFSAERTGGSVSTLTIQRTQQEDSAVYLCASSRARPLAETQYFGPGTRLLVL.

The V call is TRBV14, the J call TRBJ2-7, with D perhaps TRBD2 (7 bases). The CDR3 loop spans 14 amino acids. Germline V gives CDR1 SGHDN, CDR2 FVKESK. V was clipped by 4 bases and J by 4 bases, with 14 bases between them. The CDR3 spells CASSLGGGRYEQYF. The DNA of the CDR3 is TGTGCCAGCAGCCTTGGCGGGGGCAGGTACGAGCAGTACTTC.

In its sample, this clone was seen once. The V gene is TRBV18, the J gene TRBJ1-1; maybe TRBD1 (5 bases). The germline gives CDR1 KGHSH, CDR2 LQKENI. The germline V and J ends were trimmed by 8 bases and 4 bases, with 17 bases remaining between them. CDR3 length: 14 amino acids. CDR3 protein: CASITTREATEAFF. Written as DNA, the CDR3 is TGTGCCAGCATCACCACCAGGGAGGCCACTGAAGCTTTCTTT.

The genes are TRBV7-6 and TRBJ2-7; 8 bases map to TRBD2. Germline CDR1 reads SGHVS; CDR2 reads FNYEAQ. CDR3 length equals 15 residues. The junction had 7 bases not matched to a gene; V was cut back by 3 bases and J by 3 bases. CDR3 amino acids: CASSLGRGALYEQYF. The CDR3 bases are TGTGCCAGCAGCTTGGGGCGGGGGGCCCTCTACGAGCAGTACTTC.

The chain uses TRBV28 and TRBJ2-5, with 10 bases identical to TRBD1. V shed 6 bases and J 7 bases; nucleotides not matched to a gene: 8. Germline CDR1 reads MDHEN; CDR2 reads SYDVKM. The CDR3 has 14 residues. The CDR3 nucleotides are TGTGCCAGCAGGAGACAGGGGGCTTTCTCGACCCAGTACTTC. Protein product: CASRRQGAFSTQYF.

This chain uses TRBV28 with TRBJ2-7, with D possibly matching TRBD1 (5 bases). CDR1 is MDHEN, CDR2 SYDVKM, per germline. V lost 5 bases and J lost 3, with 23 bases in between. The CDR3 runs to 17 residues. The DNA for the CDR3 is TGTGCCAGCAGTCTGGGGCCATCTAGAGCAGGAATCTACGAGCAGTACTTC. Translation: CASSLGPSRAGIYEQYF.

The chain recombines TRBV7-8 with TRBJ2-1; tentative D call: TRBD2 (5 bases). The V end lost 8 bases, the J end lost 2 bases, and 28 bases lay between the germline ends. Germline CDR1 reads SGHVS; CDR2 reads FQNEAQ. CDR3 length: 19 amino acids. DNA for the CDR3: TGTGCCAGCGGCCGGTCTAGCCTACCCACTCAAGGTCCCTACAATGAGCAGTTCTTC. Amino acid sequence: CASGRSSLPTQGPYNEQFF. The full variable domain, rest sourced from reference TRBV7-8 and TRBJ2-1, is GAGVSQSPRYKVAKRGQDVALRCDPISGHVSLFWYQQALGQGPEFLTYFQNEAQLDKSGLPSDRFFAERPEGSVSTLKIQRTQQEDSAVYLCASGRSSLPTQGPYNEQFFGPGTRLTVL.

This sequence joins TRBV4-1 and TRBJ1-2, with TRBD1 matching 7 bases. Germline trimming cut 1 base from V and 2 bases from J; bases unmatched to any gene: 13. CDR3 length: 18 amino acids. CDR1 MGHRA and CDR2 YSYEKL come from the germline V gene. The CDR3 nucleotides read TGCGCCAGCAGCCAAGGGAGGACAGGACTTTTAACAAACTATGGCTACACCTTC. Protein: CASSQGRTGLLTNYGYTF.

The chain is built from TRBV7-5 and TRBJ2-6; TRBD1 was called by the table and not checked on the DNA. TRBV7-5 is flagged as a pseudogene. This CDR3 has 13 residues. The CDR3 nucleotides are TGTGCCAGCCACTGGCGACAGTCCAACGTCCTGACTTTC. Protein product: CASHWRQSNVLTF.

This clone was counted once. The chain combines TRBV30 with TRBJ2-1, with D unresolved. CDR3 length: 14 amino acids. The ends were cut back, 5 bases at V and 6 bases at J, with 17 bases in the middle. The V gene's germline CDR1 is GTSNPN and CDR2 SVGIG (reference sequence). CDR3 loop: CAWGSQRESNEQFF. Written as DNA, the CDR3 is TGTGCCTGGGGGTCCCAGCGAGAGAGCAATGAGCAGTTCTTC.

In DNA form, the CDR3 reads TGTGCCAGCAGCCAAGCCGTAGGGGTACAAACTTCTGGGGCCAACGTCCTGACTTTC. Translating it yields CASSQAVGVQTSGANVLTF. The V and J genes are TRBV4-2 and TRBJ2-6; TRBD1 might be the D (5 bases). There are 19 residues in the CDR3. CDR1 LGHNA and CDR2 YNFKEQ come from the germline V gene. Trimming took 1 base from V and 1 from J, leaving 17 bases between them.

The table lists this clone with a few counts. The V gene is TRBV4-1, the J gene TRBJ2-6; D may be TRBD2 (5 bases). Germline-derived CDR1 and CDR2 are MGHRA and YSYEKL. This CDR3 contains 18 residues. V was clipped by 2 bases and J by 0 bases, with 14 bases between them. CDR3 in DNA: TGCGCCAGCAGCCAATACGGGGAAGGGAACTCTGGGGCCAACGTCCTGACTTTC. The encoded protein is CASSQYGEGNSGANVLTF.

CDR3 coding DNA: TGTGCCAGCAGTTACTCGAGGGACAGGGTGGGCAATGAGCAGTTCTTC. Its translation: CASSYSRDRVGNEQFF. This chain uses TRBV6-5 with TRBJ2-1; 9 positions agree with TRBD1. In germline, CDR1 is MNHEY, CDR2 SVGAGI. V lost 0 bases, J lost 6 bases, and 6 bases stayed unmatched. The length of the CDR3 is 16 residues.

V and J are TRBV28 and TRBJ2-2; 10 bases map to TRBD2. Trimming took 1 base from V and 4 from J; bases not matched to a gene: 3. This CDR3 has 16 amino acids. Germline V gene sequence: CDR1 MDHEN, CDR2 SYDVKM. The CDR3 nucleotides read TGTGCCAGCAGTTTATCCCTAGCGGGGGTCACCGGGGAGCTGTTTTTT. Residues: CASSLSLAGVTGELFF.

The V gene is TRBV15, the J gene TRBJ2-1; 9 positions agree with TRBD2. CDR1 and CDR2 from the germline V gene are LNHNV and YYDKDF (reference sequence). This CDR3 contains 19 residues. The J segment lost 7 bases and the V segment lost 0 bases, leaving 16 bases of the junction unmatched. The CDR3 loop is CATSRDRGRVAGAPNEQFF. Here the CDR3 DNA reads TGTGCCACCAGCAGAGATCGGGGGAGGGTAGCGGGGGCCCCTAATGAGCAGTTCTTC.

CDR3 loop: CASSLSGIEYNEQFF. DNA for the CDR3: TGCGCCAGCAGCTTGAGCGGGATAGAATACAATGAGCAGTTCTTC. V and J are TRBV5-1 and TRBJ2-1; 7 bases fit TRBD2. This CDR3 is built from 15 residues. The germline gives CDR1 SGHRS, CDR2 YFSETQ. J was trimmed by 4 bases and V by 1 base; bases with no gene match: 5. The whole variable domain, filled in from reference TRBV5-1 and TRBJ2-1, reads KAGVTQTPRYLIKTRGQQVTLSCSPISGHRSVSWYQQTPGQGLQFLFEYFSETQRNKGNFPGRFSGRQFSNSRSEMNVSTLELGDSALYLCASSLSGIEYNEQFFGPGTRLTVL.

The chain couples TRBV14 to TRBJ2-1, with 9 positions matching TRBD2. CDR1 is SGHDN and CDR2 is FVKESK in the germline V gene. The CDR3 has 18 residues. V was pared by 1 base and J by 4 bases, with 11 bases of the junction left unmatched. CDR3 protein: CASSQVRGTSWRYNEQFF. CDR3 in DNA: TGTGCCAGCAGCCAAGTGAGAGGGACTAGCTGGCGGTACAATGAGCAGTTCTTC.

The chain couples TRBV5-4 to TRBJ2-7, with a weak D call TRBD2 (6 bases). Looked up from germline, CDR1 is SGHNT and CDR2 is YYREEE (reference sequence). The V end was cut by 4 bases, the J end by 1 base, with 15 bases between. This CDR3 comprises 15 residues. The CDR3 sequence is CASSREKGGSYEQYF. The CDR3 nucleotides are TGTGCCAGCAGCCGAGAAAAGGGAGGATCCTACGAGCAGTACTTC.

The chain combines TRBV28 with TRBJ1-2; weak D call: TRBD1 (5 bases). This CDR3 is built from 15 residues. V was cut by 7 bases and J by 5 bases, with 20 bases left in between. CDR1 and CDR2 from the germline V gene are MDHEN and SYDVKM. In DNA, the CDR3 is TGTGCCAGCACCATGGCCAGGGCGCGGATGTATGGCTACACCTTC. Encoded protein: CASTMARARMYGYTF.

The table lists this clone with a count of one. CDR3 bases: TGTGCCATCAGTGACGGGGGGAATGAGCAGTTCTTC. Amino acid sequence: CAISDGGNEQFF. The chain couples TRBV10-3 to TRBJ2-1; TRBD2 agrees at 7 bases. Germline lookup yields CDR1 ENHRY and CDR2 SYGVKD. The CDR3 is 12 residues long. V lost 3 bases, J lost 7 bases, and 0 bases stayed unmatched.

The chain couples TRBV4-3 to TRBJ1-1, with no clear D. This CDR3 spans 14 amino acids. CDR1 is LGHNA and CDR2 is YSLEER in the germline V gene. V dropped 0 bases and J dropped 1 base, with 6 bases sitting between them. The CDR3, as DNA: TGCGCCAGCAGCCAAGATCCTCCGAACACTGAAGCTTTCTTT. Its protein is CASSQDPPNTEAFF.

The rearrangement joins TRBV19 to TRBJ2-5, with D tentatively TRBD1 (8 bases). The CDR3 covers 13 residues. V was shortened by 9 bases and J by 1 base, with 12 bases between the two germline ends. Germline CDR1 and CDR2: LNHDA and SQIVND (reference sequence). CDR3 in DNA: TGTGCCAGCGGGGGGACAGGCCAAGAGACCCAGTACTTC. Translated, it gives CASGGTGQETQYF.